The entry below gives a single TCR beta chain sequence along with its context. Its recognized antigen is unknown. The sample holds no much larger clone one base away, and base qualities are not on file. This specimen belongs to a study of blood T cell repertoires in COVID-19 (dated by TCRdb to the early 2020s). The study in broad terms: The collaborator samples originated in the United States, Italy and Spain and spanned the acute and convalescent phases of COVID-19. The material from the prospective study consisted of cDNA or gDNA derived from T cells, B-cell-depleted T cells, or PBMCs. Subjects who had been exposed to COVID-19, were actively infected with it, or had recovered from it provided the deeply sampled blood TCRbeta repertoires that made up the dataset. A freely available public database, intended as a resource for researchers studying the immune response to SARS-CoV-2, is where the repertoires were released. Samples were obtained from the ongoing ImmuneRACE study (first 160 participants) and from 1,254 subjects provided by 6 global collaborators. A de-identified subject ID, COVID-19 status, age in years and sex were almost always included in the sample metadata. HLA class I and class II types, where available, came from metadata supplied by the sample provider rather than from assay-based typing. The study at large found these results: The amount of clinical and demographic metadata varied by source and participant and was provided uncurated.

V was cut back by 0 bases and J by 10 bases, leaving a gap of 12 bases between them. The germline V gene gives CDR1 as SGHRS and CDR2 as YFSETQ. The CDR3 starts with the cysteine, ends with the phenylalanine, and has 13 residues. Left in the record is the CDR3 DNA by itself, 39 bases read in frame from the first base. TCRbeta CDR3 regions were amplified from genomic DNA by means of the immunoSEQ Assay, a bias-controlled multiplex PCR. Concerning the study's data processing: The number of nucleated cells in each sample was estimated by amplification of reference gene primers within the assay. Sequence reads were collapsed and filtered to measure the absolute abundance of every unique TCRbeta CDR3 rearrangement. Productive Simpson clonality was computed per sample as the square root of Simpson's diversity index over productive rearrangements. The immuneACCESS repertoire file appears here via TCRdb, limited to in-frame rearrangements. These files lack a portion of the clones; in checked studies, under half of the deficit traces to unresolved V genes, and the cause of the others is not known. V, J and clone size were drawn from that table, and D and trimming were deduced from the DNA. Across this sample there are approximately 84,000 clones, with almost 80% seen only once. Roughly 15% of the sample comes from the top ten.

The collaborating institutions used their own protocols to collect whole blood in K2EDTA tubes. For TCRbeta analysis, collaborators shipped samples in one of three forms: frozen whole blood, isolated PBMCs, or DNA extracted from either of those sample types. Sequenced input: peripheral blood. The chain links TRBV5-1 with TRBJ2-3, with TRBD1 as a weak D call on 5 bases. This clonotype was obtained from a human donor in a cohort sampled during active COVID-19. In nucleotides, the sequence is TGCGCCAGCAGCTTGGGTCTGCAGGGTTCGCAGTATTTT. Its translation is CASSLGLQGSQYF.